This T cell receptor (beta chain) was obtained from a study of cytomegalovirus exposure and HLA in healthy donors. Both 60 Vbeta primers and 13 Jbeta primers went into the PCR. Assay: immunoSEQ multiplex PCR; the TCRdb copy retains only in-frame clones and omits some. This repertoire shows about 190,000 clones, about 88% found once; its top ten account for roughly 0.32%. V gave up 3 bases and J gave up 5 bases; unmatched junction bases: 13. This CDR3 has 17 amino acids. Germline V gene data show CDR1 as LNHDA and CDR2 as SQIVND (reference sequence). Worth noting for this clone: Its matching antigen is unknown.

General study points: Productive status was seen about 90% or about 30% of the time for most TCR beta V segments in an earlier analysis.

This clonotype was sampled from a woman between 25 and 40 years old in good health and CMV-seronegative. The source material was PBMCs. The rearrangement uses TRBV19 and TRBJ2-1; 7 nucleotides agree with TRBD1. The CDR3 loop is CASSMGTVWSGDNEQFF. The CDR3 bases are TGTGCCAGTAGTATGGGGACAGTTTGGTCGGGTGACAATGAGCAGTTCTTC.